The 20 T cell receptor beta chains reported below all come from one sample, sequenced in a study of T cell repertoires in cytomegalovirus infection. TCRdb redid the calling of the reads with MiXCR, one entry per CDR3 protein. The sample has 250,000 or so distinct CDR3 sequences, roughly an eighth seen once. Sequenced: PBMCs. The receptors were sampled from a human donor in good health (CMV status not recorded). Some clones in this sample may be carry-over from other donors' samples.

This clonotype was found a few times. The V and J genes are TRBV28 and TRBJ2-7; TRBD1 matches at 7 bases. V lost 11 bases, J lost 3 bases, and 7 bases stayed unmatched. This CDR3 has 12 amino acids. Per germline, CDR1 MDHEN and CDR2 SYDVKM. CDR3 DNA: TGTGCCGGGTTCCGGGACAGCTACGAGCAGTACTTC. Amino acids: CAGFRDSYEQYF.

Only a few counts were recorded for this clonotype. Just one base apart from a much larger clone, this may be a read error. The chain has TRBV7-8 and TRBJ2-7; D is perhaps TRBD2 (6 bases). Germline CDR1 reads SGHVS; CDR2 reads FQNEAQ. The CDR3 length is 16 residues. CDR3 sequence (DNA): TGTGCCAGCAGCTTCGGGACTTATGGGGCAAATTACGAGCGGTACTTC. It yields the protein CASSFGTYGANYERYF.

This clonotype has ten or more counts. The V gene is TRBV5-5, the J gene TRBJ2-7, with 7 bases fitting TRBD1. CDR3 length: 14 residues. Germline values: CDR1 SGHKS, CDR2 YYEKEE (reference sequence). J lost 5 bases, V lost 4 bases, and 9 bases had no gene match. The DNA for the CDR3 is TGTGCCAGCAGCCAAGACAGGGCTAGGAACGAGCAGTACTTC. It specifies CASSQDRARNEQYF.

There are a few counts of this clonotype. The rearrangement joins TRBV7-3 to TRBJ1-1; no reliable D call. Germline assignment: CDR1 SGHTA and CDR2 FQGTGA. The CDR3 loop spans 15 amino acids. The germline V and J ends were trimmed by 2 bases and 1 base, with 11 bases remaining between them. DNA of the CDR3: TGTGCCAGCAGCTTATCTCGACTTCAGAACACTGAAGCTTTCTTT. This gives the protein CASSLSRLQNTEAFF.

This clonotype occurred many times. Lacking the conserved final phenylalanine or tryptophan, this CDR3 likely reflects a read error. No DNA is shown, since the ends of the CDR3 on it are uncertain; the CDR3 is the one TCRdb lists. The chain recombines TRBV28 with TRBJ1-2; whether TRBD1, the table's D call, matches the DNA was not checked. The CDR3 has 12 amino acids, counting both end residues. Germline CDR1 is MDHEN and CDR2 is SYDVKM. The CDR3 loop is CASSAAGTHVAT.

The chain couples TRBV19 to TRBJ1-5; TRBD1 agrees at 9 bases. The V gene's germline CDR1 is LNHDA and CDR2 SQIVND (reference sequence). Trimming at V came to 5 bases and at J to 9 bases, leaving 8 bases not matched to a gene. The CDR3 length is 14 residues. CDR3 loop: CASSPGQGRWPQHF. CDR3 DNA: TGTGCCAGTAGTCCCGGACAGGGGAGGTGGCCCCAGCATTTT.

The sample holds a few counts of this clonotype. The chain links TRBV2 to TRBJ2-2; tentatively, D is TRBD2 (5 bases). Trimming shortened V by 1 base and J by 0 bases, and 9 bases separated the two germline ends. The CDR3 sequence is 16 residues long. Germline-derived CDR1 and CDR2 are SNHLY and FYNNEI. The CDR3 DNA reads as TGTGCCAGCAGTGAAGAAAGAGGGTCGAACACCGGGGAGCTGTTTTTT. Its translation: CASSEERGSNTGELFF.

This clonotype appeared many times. DNA for the CDR3: TGTGCCAGCAGCCACAGGGGAGCTAACTATGGCTACACCTTC. Translation gives CASSHRGANYGYTF. The rearrangement links TRBV7-2 to TRBJ1-2; 7 bases align to TRBD1. In germline, CDR1 is SGHTA, CDR2 FQGNSA. J gave up 0 bases and V 5 bases, and 3 bases lay outside the gene matches. CDR3 length: 14 residues.

This clonotype was detected ten times or more. This chain connects TRBV7-2 to TRBJ1-5, with D possibly TRBD1 on 5 matching bases. Germline CDR1 and CDR2: SGHTA and FQGNSA. This CDR3 has 14 amino acids. The V and J ends lost 2 bases and 4 bases respectively, with 9 bases between them. The CDR3 nucleotides read TGTGCCAGCAGCTTAACAGGAGAGAATCAGCCCCAGCATTTT. Translated, it gives CASSLTGENQPQHF.

The chain uses TRBV19 and TRBJ2-1; D tentatively reads TRBD1 or TRBD2 (5 bases each). Trimming took off 8 bases at V and 5 bases at J, with 10 bases between the two ends. The CDR3 sequence is 12 residues long. Germline V gene sequence: CDR1 LNHDA, CDR2 SQIVND (reference sequence). CDR3 nucleotides: TGTGCCAGTCGGGGCGGAAACAATGAGCAGTTCTTC. Amino acids: CASRGGNNEQFF.

V is TRBV29-1 and J is TRBJ1-1; D is unresolved. CDR3 length: 15 amino acids. Trimming removed 5 bases from V and 1 base from J, with 17 bases in between. CDR1 and CDR2 (germline): SQVTM, ANQGSEA. As DNA, the CDR3 is TGCAGCGTTCTGGGCGGATCCCTGGCGAACACTGAAGCTTTCTTT. Encoded protein: CSVLGGSLANTEAFF.

Worth noting for this clonotype: A much larger clone lies a single base off, so this may be a read error. The chain couples TRBV6-1 to TRBJ2-7; 7 bases fit TRBD2. The CDR3 has 14 residues. Per germline, CDR1 MNHNS and CDR2 SASEGT. CDR3 coding DNA: TGTGCCGCTGGGGTAGCGGGCGTATCCTACAAGCAGTACTTC. It translates to CAAGVAGVSYKQYF.

This clonotype was observed at least ten times. The chain employs TRBV7-8 and TRBJ1-2, with 8 bases matching TRBD1. The CDR3 is 12 amino acids. V lost 6 bases and J lost 8; bases outside the gene matches: 5. Per the germline V gene, CDR1 is SGHVS and CDR2 is FQNEAQ. CDR3 region: CASRGTGWGYTF. The CDR3 nucleotides read TGTGCCAGCAGGGGGACAGGCTGGGGCTACACCTTC.

The rearrangement joins TRBV20-1 to TRBJ1-2; 7 nucleotides align to TRBD1. Germline CDR1 DFQATT, CDR2 SNEGSKA (reference sequence). The CDR3 contains 13 residues. Unmatched junction bases numbered 8, after V lost 2 bases and J lost 8 bases. CDR3 in amino acids: CSARSDDRDGYTF. As DNA, the CDR3 is TGCAGTGCTAGATCCGACGACAGGGACGGCTACACCTTC.

This clonotype was detected ten times or more. The CDR3 region is CASRPGGAGTDTQYF. In DNA, the CDR3 is TGTGCCAGCAGACCAGGGGGCGCGGGGACAGATACGCAGTATTTT. V usage is TRBV7-2 and J usage is TRBJ2-3; TRBD1 agrees at 8 bases. The CDR3 totals 15 residues. V lost 6 bases and J lost 3; bases outside the gene matches: 8. Per the germline V gene, CDR1 is SGHTA and CDR2 is FQGNSA.

This clonotype was seen more than once but under ten times. V is TRBV15 and J is TRBJ1-2, with TRBD1 matching 10 bases. After removal of 1 base from V and 7 bases from J, the junction contained 6 bases not matched to a gene. CDR3 size: 15 residues. Germline values: CDR1 LNHNV, CDR2 YYDKDF (reference sequence). As DNA, the CDR3 is TGTGCCACCAGCAGAGGCTTTGGGACAGGGGTTGGCTACACCTTC. It specifies CATSRGFGTGVGYTF.

This clonotype was detected many times. The chain has TRBV28 and TRBJ1-1; 8 positions match TRBD1. V shed 5 bases, J shed 10 bases, and the junction held 3 bases outside the gene matches. In germline, CDR1 is MDHEN, CDR2 SYDVKM. The CDR3 contains 11 residues. The CDR3 loop reads CASSSTGGAFF. CDR3 nucleotide sequence: TGTGCCAGCAGTAGTACAGGGGGAGCTTTCTTT.

This clonotype appeared a few times. The genes are TRBV15 and TRBJ2-1; D gene ambiguous. CDR3 length: 15 residues. V was pared by 0 bases and J by 4 bases, with 10 bases between. The V gene's germline CDR1 is LNHNV and CDR2 YYDKDF (reference sequence). CDR3 residues: CATSRDEETYNEQFF. The CDR3 coding sequence is TGTGCCACCAGCAGAGATGAAGAGACTTACAATGAGCAGTTCTTC.

At least ten counts were recorded for this clonotype. The genes are TRBV6-5 and TRBJ2-4, with D unresolved. Germline lookup yields CDR1 MNHEY and CDR2 SVGAGI. The CDR3 is made up of 14 amino acids. Trimming removed 6 bases at V and 1 base at J, with 10 bases between. The CDR3 is CASSPLGAKNIQYF. The CDR3 DNA reads TGTGCCAGCAGCCCCCTTGGGGCCAAAAACATTCAGTACTTC.

This clonotype was observed at least ten times. The J gene is TRBJ1-5, the V gene TRBV7-2, with 9 positions matching TRBD1. From germline, CDR1 is SGHTA and CDR2 FQGNSA. Trimming cost V 5 bases and J 5 bases; bases outside gene matches: 7. The CDR3 contains 15 residues. In nucleotides, the CDR3 is TGTGCCAGCAGCGGCAGGACAGGGGTAGATCAGCCCCAGCATTTT. Protein product: CASSGRTGVDQPQHF.